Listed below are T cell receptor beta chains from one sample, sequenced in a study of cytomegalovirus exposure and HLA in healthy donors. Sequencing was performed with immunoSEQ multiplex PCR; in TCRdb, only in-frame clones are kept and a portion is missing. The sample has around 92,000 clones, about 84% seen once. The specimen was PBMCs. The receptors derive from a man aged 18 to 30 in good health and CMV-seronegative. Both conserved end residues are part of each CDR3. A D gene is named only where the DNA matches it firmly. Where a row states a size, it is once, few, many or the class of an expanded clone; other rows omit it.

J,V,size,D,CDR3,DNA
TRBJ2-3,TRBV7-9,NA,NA,CASSPGDQPQYF,TGTGCCAGCAGCCCAGGGGATCAGCCCCAGTATTTT
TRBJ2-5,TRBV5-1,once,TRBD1,CASKAETGGQETQYF,TGCGCCAGCAAAGCCGAGACAGGGGGACAAGAGACCCAGTACTTC
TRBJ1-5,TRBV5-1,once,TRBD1,CASSRTGDSNQPQHF,TGCGCCAGCAGCAGGACAGGGGATAGCAATCAGCCCCAGCATTTT
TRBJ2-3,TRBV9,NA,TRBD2,CASSVGAGGRTFTDTQYF,TGTGCCAGCAGCGTAGGCGCGGGGGGACGAACTTTCACAGATACGCAGTATTTT
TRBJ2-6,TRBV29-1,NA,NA,CSVVSPGANVLTF,TGCAGCGTTGTCTCTCCTGGGGCCAACGTCCTGACTTTC
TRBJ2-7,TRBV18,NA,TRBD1,CASSAWTGVNYEQYF,TGTGCCAGCTCAGCTTGGACAGGGGTGAACTACGAGCAGTACTTC
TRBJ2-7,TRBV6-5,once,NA,CASSYSVSGPNEQYF,TGTGCCAGCAGTTACTCGGTGTCAGGGCCCAACGAGCAGTACTTC
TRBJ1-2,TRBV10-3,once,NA,CAISEKVGAYGYTF,TGTGCCATCAGTGAGAAGGTTGGGGCCTATGGCTACACCTTC
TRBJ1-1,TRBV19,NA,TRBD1,CASIGQAGTEAFF,TGTGCCAGCATCGGACAGGCGGGCACTGAAGCTTTCTTT
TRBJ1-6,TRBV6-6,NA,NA,CASSYMGSSYNSPLHF,TGTGCCAGCAGTTACATGGGGAGCTCCTATAATTCACCCCTCCACTTT
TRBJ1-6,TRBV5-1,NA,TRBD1,CASRGTENSPLHF,TGCGCCAGCAGGGGGACAGAAAATTCACCCCTCCACTTT
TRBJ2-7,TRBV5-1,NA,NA,CASSLEAGQDLISYEQYF,TGCGCCAGCAGCCTGGAAGCGGGACAGGACCTTATCTCCTACGAGCAGTACTTC
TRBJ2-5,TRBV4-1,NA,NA,CASSQDSGMETQYF,TGCGCCAGCAGCCAAGATTCAGGGATGGAGACCCAGTACTTC
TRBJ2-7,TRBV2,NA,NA,CASSDGGGSFDEQYF,TGTGCCAGCAGTGATGGGGGCGGAAGTTTCGACGAGCAGTACTTC
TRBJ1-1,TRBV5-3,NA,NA,CARSLDTEPNTEAFF,TGTGCCAGAAGCTTGGATACAGAACCGAACACTGAAGCTTTCTTT
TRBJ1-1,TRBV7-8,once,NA,CASSPDSSKAFF,TGTGCCAGCAGTCCGGACAGCTCTAAAGCTTTCTTT
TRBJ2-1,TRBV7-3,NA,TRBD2,CASSSGLANNEQFF,TGTGCCAGCAGCTCTGGACTAGCGAACAATGAGCAGTTCTTC
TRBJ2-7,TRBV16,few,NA,CASSQSGGPSYEQYF,TGTGCCAGCAGCCAATCGGGGGGGCCTTCCTACGAGCAGTACTTC
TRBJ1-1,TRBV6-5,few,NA,CASSQRTGDTEAFF,TGTGCCAGCAGTCAAAGGACGGGGGATACTGAAGCTTTCTTT
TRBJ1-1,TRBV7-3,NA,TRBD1,CASSVLPRQGSVGMGTEAFF,TGTGCCAGCAGCGTACTGCCCCGACAGGGTTCGGTTGGGATGGGCACTGAAGCTTTCTTT
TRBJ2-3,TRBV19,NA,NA,CASSPLSGVDTQYF,TGTGCCAGTAGTCCCCTCTCGGGGGTAGATACGCAGTATTTT
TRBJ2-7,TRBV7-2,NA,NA,CASSLATSYEQYF,TGTGCCAGCAGCTTAGCAACATCCTACGAGCAGTACTTC
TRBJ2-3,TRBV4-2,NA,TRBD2,CASSQEAGGSTDTQYF,TGTGCCAGCAGCCAAGAAGCGGGGGGGAGCACAGATACGCAGTATTTT
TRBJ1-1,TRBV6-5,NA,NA,CASRNRNTEAFF,TGTGCCAGCAGAAATCGGAACACTGAAGCTTTCTTT
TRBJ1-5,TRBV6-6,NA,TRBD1,CASSSGQGIFQPQHF,TGTGCCAGCAGTTCGGGACAGGGTATTTTTCAGCCCCAGCATTTT
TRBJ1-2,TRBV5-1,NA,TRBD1,CASSWASQGEDGYTF,TGCGCCAGCAGTTGGGCATCCCAGGGGGAAGATGGCTACACCTTC